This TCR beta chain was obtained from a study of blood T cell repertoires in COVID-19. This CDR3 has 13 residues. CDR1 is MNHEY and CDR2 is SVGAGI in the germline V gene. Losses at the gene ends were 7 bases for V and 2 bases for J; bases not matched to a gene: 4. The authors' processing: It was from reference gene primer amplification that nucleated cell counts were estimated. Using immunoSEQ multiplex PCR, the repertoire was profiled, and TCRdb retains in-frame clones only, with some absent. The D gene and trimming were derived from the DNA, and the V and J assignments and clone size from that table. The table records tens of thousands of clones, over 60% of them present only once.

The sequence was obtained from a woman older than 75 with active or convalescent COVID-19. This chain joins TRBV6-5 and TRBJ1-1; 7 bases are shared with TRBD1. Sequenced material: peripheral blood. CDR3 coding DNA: TGTGCCAGCAACAGGGGACCAAACACTGAAGCTTTCTTT. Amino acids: CASNRGPNTEAFF.